Given below is one T cell receptor (beta chain) in context. These data originate in a study of blood T cell repertoires in COVID-19. The overall study: Samples came from the United States, Italy and Spain, spanning acute and convalescent COVID-19. The cDNA or gDNA used as material had been derived from T cells, B-cell-depleted T cells, or PBMCs.

Original analysis: By means of reference gene primer amplification, nucleated cell counts were estimated. TCRdb's table, derived via immunoSEQ multiplex PCR, lists solely in-frame clones and lacks some. D and trimming come from the DNA, and the V and J calls and clone size come from that table. Of 180,000 or so clones in the sample, 85% to 90% were seen once. CDR3 length: 14 amino acids. V shed 6 bases and J 0 bases; nucleotides not matched to a gene: 4. Germline V gene lookup returns CDR1 LNHDA and CDR2 SQIVND (reference sequence). This sequence joins TRBV19 and TRBJ2-7; TRBD2 matches at 8 bases. Sequencing used peripheral blood. This receptor was taken from a woman at least 80 years old in a cohort sampled during active or convalescent COVID-19. The CDR3 protein is CASRVAGSSYEQYF. DNA of the CDR3: TGTGCCAGTAGAGTAGCGGGGAGCTCCTACGAGCAGTACTTC. Full variable domain (remainder filled in from reference TRBV19 and TRBJ2-7): DGGITQSPKYLFRKEGQNVTLSCEQNLNHDAMYWYRQDPGQGLRLIYYSQIVNDFQKGDIAEGYSVSREKKESFPLTVTSAQKNPTAFYLCASRVAGSSYEQYFGPGTRLTVT.